Following are 27 T cell receptor beta chains from one sample sequenced in a study of blood T cell repertoires in COVID-19. Only in-frame clones appear in the TCRdb table, and some are missing; sequencing was by immunoSEQ multiplex PCR. The table shows 220,000 or so clones, with around 86% occurring only once. Sequenced material: peripheral blood. The receptors originated from an elderly woman with COVID-19, enrolled during active disease.

The chain recombines TRBV2 with TRBJ2-7; unclear D gene. V was clipped by 5 bases and J by 2 bases, with 10 bases between them. Germline-derived CDR1 and CDR2 are SNHLY and FYNNEI. The CDR3 totals 13 residues. This CDR3 reads CASSKTATYEQYF. The CDR3 nucleotides are TGTGCCAGCAGTAAAACAGCTACCTACGAGCAGTACTTC.

The V call is TRBV30, the J call TRBJ1-4, with 7 bases lining up with TRBD1. The germline CDR1 and CDR2 sequences are GTSNPN and SVGIG (reference sequence). The CDR3 covers 16 residues. Trimming took 0 bases from V and 8 from J; bases not matched to a gene: 12. This CDR3 is CAWSVQVAGGKEKLFF. The CDR3 DNA sequence: TGTGCCTGGAGTGTACAGGTGGCAGGGGGAAAGGAAAAACTGTTTTTT.

The chain is built from TRBV19 and TRBJ2-4; 12 nucleotides match TRBD2. The CDR3 loop spans 17 amino acids. The V gene end was trimmed by 0 bases and the J gene end by 8 bases; junction bases not matched to a gene: 8. Germline CDR1 reads LNHDA; CDR2 reads SQIVND (reference sequence). The CDR3 region has the DNA TGTGCCAGTAGTATAGATCAGACTAGCGGGAGTTTGGACATTCAGTACTTC. It specifies CASSIDQTSGSLDIQYF.

Worth noting for this clone: The junction departs from the called germline gene at one end, perhaps through a read error. The genes are TRBV9 and TRBJ1-2; TRBD1 is a possible D gene (6 bases). Germline V lookup: CDR1 SGDLS, CDR2 YYNGEE. The CDR3 covers 18 residues. For the CDR3, the DNA is TGTGCCAGCAGCGTAGATCGGTTGAGAGGGGGGGAGGCCTATGGCCACACCTTC. Translating gives CASSVDRLRGGEAYGHTF.

In this sample, this clone turned up a few times. The rearrangement links TRBV11-2 to TRBJ1-1; D is possibly TRBD1 (5 bases). Germline V gene lookup returns CDR1 SGHAT and CDR2 FQNNGV. The CDR3 has 16 residues. V lost 0 bases, J lost 2 bases, and 13 bases lay in between. The CDR3: CASSLDTGGGNTEAFF. The CDR3 bases are TGTGCCAGCAGCTTAGATACGGGCGGGGGAAACACTGAAGCTTTCTTT.

The chain carries TRBV19 and TRBJ2-1, with 8 bases lining up with TRBD2. The junction had 5 bases not matched to a gene; V was cut back by 2 bases and J by 8 bases. Germline-derived CDR1 and CDR2 are LNHDA and SQIVND (reference sequence). The CDR3 sequence is 14 residues long. The CDR3 reads CASSILGREDEQFF. Here the CDR3 DNA reads TGTGCCAGTAGTATACTGGGGCGGGAGGATGAGCAGTTCTTC.

The V gene is TRBV28, the J gene TRBJ1-4; TRBD1 is a possible D gene (5 bases). This CDR3 region has 15 residues. Trimming took off 7 bases at V and 5 bases at J, with 17 bases between the two ends. The germline V gene has CDR1 MDHEN and CDR2 SYDVKM. CDR3 amino acids: CASILSGGGNEKLFF. DNA of the CDR3: TGTGCCAGCATTCTTTCGGGGGGGGGAAATGAAAAACTGTTTTTT.

This chain joins TRBV6-4 and TRBJ1-1, with D possibly matching TRBD1 (5 bases). CDR1 MRHNA and CDR2 SNTAGT come from the germline V gene. The CDR3 is 16 residues long. Trimming took 6 bases from V and 0 from J, leaving 17 bases between them. CDR3 residues: CASRPRGQLMNTEAFF. The CDR3 nucleotides read TGTGCCAGCAGACCCCGCGGACAACTTATGAACACTGAAGCTTTCTTT.

DNA of the CDR3: TGTGCCAGCTCATCCCGACAGGGTGGGATGAACACTGAAGCTTTCTTT. Encoded protein: CASSSRQGGMNTEAFF. The genes are TRBV18 and TRBJ1-1; 7 nucleotides line up with TRBD1. The germline gives CDR1 KGHSH, CDR2 LQKENI. J lost 0 bases, V lost 5 bases, and 9 bases had no gene match. This CDR3 spans 16 amino acids.

This clone was observed a few times. The genes are TRBV24-1 and TRBJ1-1; perhaps TRBD1 as D (5 bases). The CDR3 is 10 residues long. V gave up 8 bases and J gave up 6 bases, with 6 bases separating them. The germline V gene has CDR1 KGHDR and CDR2 SFDVKD. The DNA of the CDR3 is TGTGCCACCAAGGGGCCTGAAGCTTTCTTT. Amino acids: CATKGPEAFF.

A few counts support this clone. The chain links TRBV28 to TRBJ1-3; possibly TRBD1 for D (5 bases). V dropped 6 bases and J dropped 8 bases, with 17 bases sitting between them. CDR3 length: 14 amino acids. Per the germline V gene, CDR1 is MDHEN and CDR2 is SYDVKM. The DNA of the CDR3 is TGTGCCAGCAGCCCCGGTGGGGCGGCACACACCATATATTTT. This gives the protein CASSPGGAAHTIYF.

V is TRBV11-2 and J is TRBJ2-7; TRBD1 matches 8 bases. V lost 5 bases to trimming and J lost 2 bases; unmatched junction nucleotides: 5. Germline CDR1 is SGHAT and CDR2 is FQNNGV. The CDR3 is made up of 14 amino acids. CDR3 coding DNA: TGTGCCAGCAGCCAGCGGACAGGGCCCTACGAGCAGTACTTC. It encodes CASSQRTGPYEQYF.

This clone was seen a handful of times. This sequence joins TRBV5-1 and TRBJ2-7; possible D gene TRBD1, 8 bases. V shed 0 bases and J shed 4 bases, with 20 bases lying between them. This CDR3 region has 17 residues. Germline V gives CDR1 SGHRS, CDR2 YFSETQ. The DNA of the CDR3 is TGCGCCAGCAGCTTGGTTTCGGGGGGCAGGGGGCGATACGAGCAGTACTTC. Its translation: CASSLVSGGRGRYEQYF.

The J gene is TRBJ2-2, the V gene TRBV7-9; maybe TRBD2 (5 bases). Germline CDR1 and CDR2: SEHNR and FQNEAQ (reference sequence). The length of the CDR3 is 15 residues. Trimming took off 7 bases at V and 1 base at J, with 13 bases between the two ends. CDR3 DNA sequence: TGTGCCAGCATCTTGGGCGGGCTGAACACCGGGGAGCTGTTTTTT. Translated, it gives CASILGGLNTGELFF.

This chain links TRBV5-4 with TRBJ1-2; 10 nucleotides line up with TRBD1. The CDR3 totals 15 residues. The germline CDR1 and CDR2 sequences are SGHNT and YYREEE (reference sequence). The junction had 11 bases not matched to a gene; V was cut back by 4 bases and J by 8 bases. CDR3 in amino acids: CASSTTGGGYQGYTF. CDR3 bases: TGTGCCAGCAGCACGACAGGGGGCGGATATCAAGGCTACACCTTC.

The chain links TRBV18 to TRBJ1-3; 8 nucleotides line up with TRBD1. This CDR3 region has 16 residues. V was clipped by 1 base and J by 0 bases; unmatched bases: 2. Germline-derived CDR1 and CDR2 are KGHSH and LQKENI. The CDR3 DNA sequence: TGTGCCAGCTCACCACTAGGACAGGGCTCTGGAAACACCATATATTTT. The encoded protein is CASSPLGQGSGNTIYF. Full variable domain (remainder filled in from reference TRBV18 and TRBJ1-3): NAGVMQNPRHLVRRRGQEARLRCSPMKGHSHVYWYRQLPEEGLKFMVYLQKENIIDESGMPKERFSAEFPKEGPSILRIQQVVRGDSAAYFCASSPLGQGSGNTIYFGEGSWLTVV.

This clone was seen a single time. The chain couples TRBV5-1 to TRBJ1-6, with TRBD1 matching 10 bases. The ends lost 4 bases at V and 0 bases at J; junction bases unmatched: 4. The CDR3 length is 17 residues. CDR1 is SGHRS and CDR2 is YFSETQ in the germline V gene. CDR3 loop: CASSGRQGASYNSPLHF. CDR3 nucleotide sequence: TGCGCCAGCAGCGGGAGACAGGGGGCCTCCTATAATTCACCCCTCCACTTT.

The chain carries TRBV6-5 and TRBJ1-1; D possibly corresponds to TRBD1 (6 bases). The CDR3 consists of 13 residues. Trimming took 7 bases from V and 6 from J, leaving 15 bases between them. Germline CDR1 MNHEY, CDR2 SVGAGI. The CDR3 is CASMIGGGPEAFF. The DNA of the CDR3 is TGTGCCAGCATGATAGGTGGGGGCCCTGAAGCTTTCTTT.

The rearrangement links TRBV30 to TRBJ2-1; the D is unclear. Germline V lookup: CDR1 GTSNPN, CDR2 SVGIG (reference sequence). The CDR3 length is 13 residues. The V gene lost 7 bases and the J gene lost 9 bases, with 19 bases spanning the gap. The CDR3, as DNA: TGTGCCTTTTCTTTGGTAGGCCTAGGTGAGCAGTTCTTC. Amino acids: CAFSLVGLGEQFF.

J is TRBJ2-1 and V is TRBV10-3; TRBD2 aligns across 7 bases. The CDR3 has 13 amino acids. After removal of 8 bases from V and 0 bases from J, the junction contained 1 base not matched to a gene. The germline V gene encodes CDR1 ENHRY and CDR2 SYGVKD. DNA of the CDR3: TGTGCCATCGGGGGGGACTCCTACAATGAGCAGTTCTTC. Translation gives CAIGGDSYNEQFF.

V usage is TRBV6-6 and J usage is TRBJ1-5; 8 bases fit TRBD1. In germline, CDR1 is MNHNY, CDR2 SVGAGI (reference sequence). This CDR3 is 17 amino acids long. Losses at the gene ends were 5 bases for V and 2 bases for J; bases not matched to a gene: 11. CDR3 sequence reads: CASSQQPRGQGNQPQHF. The CDR3 DNA reads as TGTGCCAGCAGTCAACAGCCCAGGGGGCAGGGCAATCAGCCCCAGCATTTT.

This clone was observed a single time. V is TRBV2 and J is TRBJ2-7, with D possibly TRBD2 on 6 matching bases. This CDR3 region has 14 residues. Germline V gives CDR1 SNHLY, CDR2 FYNNEI. V was shortened by 4 bases and J by 6 bases, with 16 bases between the two germline ends. The chain's CDR3 is CASSVRKEGGEQYF. CDR3 nucleotides: TGTGCCAGCAGTGTAAGAAAGGAGGGCGGCGAGCAGTACTTC.

The chain joins TRBV20-1 to TRBJ1-4; TRBD1 is a possible D gene (5 bases). This CDR3 has 11 amino acids. Per germline, CDR1 DFQATT and CDR2 SNEGSKA (reference sequence). V lost 6 bases, J lost 8 bases, and 10 bases lay in between. The CDR3 DNA sequence: TGCAGTGCCGATTCAGGGGAAAAACTGTTTTTT. It encodes CSADSGEKLFF.

This clone was detected only once. The chain joins TRBV3-1 (or the pseudogene TRBV3-2) to TRBJ2-3; 8 bases fit TRBD1. CDR1 is LGHDT and CDR2 is YNNKEL in the germline V gene (reference sequence). The CDR3 spans 15 residues. Trimming at V came to 4 bases and at J to 2 bases, leaving 5 bases not matched to a gene. CDR3 sequence: CASSPYRGITDTQYF. The CDR3, as DNA: TGTGCCAGCAGCCCATACAGGGGGATCACAGATACGCAGTATTTT.

This chain connects TRBV5-1 to TRBJ1-1; D remains ambiguous. Looked up from germline, CDR1 is SGHRS and CDR2 is YFSETQ. Between the trimmed V and J ends, which lost 1 base and 2 bases, there was a span of 6 bases. The CDR3 sequence is 13 residues long. The CDR3 loop reads CASSLMTNTEAFF. CDR3 bases: TGCGCCAGCAGCTTGATGACTAACACTGAAGCTTTCTTT.

This chain connects TRBV12-5 to TRBJ2-2; tentatively, D is TRBD1 (6 bases). Per the germline V gene, CDR1 is LGHNT and CDR2 is FRNRAP. The V gene lost 1 base and the J gene lost 0 bases, with 15 bases spanning the gap. This CDR3 comprises 18 residues. CDR3 loop: CASGLAYLGGSNTGELFF. CDR3 DNA: TGTGCTAGTGGTTTGGCTTACCTAGGGGGATCGAACACCGGGGAGCTGTTTTTT.

This clone was seen only once. This chain connects TRBV6-5 to TRBJ1-4, with D tentatively TRBD1 (6 bases). The V gene lost 6 bases and the J gene lost 7 bases, with 15 bases spanning the gap. CDR1 and CDR2 (germline): MNHEY, SVGAGI. The CDR3 length is 14 residues. CDR3 nucleotide sequence: TGTGCCAGCAGCAAACAGGGTGGGGGTGAAAAACTGTTTTTT. Amino acid sequence: CASSKQGGGEKLFF.